This TCR beta chain was identified during a study of shared clonotypes between healthy human individuals. The germline CDR1 and CDR2 sequences are SNHLY and FYNNEI. This CDR3 spans 19 amino acids. Unmatched junction bases numbered 8, after V lost 1 base and J lost 1 base. Sequencing used immunoSEQ multiplex PCR; TCRdb keeps in-frame clones, though not all of them. The top ten hold 24% of the sample, which has hundreds of thousands of clones, 80% to 95% seen once. Of note for this clone: No antigen is known for it.

Study-level results: Sampling was confined to blood; repertoires within tissues likely differ.

It was CD45RO-negative cells, positively selected for CCR7, that made up naive CD8 cells, with terminally differentiated effector memory CD45RA+ cells excluded. The rearrangement links TRBV2 to TRBJ2-4, with 12 bases identical to TRBD1. The sequenced sample consisted of naive CD8+ T cells sorted from blood. The receptor was derived from a man aged 30 to 45 in good health. The CDR3 DNA reads as TGTGCCAGCAGTGAAGATTCCGGGACAGGGGGCTGGGCCAAAAACATTCAGTACTTC. It encodes CASSEDSGTGGWAKNIQYF.